This TCR beta chain was obtained from a study of beta chain features in type 1 diabetes. Of the isolated RNA, all was reverse transcribed, and so the sequenced material was expressed TCRB transcripts. Clones were sequenced by immunoSEQ multiplex PCR, and TCRdb holds only the in-frame ones, with some missing. Among approximately 150,000 clones, about 9.7% were seen once, and the ten largest hold nearly 0.65%. The study's findings and limits: Insertions at VDJ junctions were less frequent in type 1 diabetes patients. These patients also deleted more nucleotides at the same junctions.

This clone appeared a few times. Its specificity is not known. About 120 mL of blood, on average, came from one heparinised draw per donor. V lost 5 bases to trimming and J lost 7 bases; unmatched junction nucleotides: 17. Germline V lookup: CDR1 SGHTA, CDR2 FQGNSA. This CDR3 contains 18 residues. The clonotype was recovered from a woman aged 40 to 49 in good health. Sequencing was done on a sample of central memory CD4+ T cells from blood. This chain links TRBV7-2 with TRBJ2-2; 9 nucleotides agree with TRBD1. DNA for the CDR3: TGTGCCAGCAGCATCGGCACCGGGACAGGGTTGATCGGCGGGGAGCTGTTTTTT. As protein: CASSIGTGTGLIGGELFF.